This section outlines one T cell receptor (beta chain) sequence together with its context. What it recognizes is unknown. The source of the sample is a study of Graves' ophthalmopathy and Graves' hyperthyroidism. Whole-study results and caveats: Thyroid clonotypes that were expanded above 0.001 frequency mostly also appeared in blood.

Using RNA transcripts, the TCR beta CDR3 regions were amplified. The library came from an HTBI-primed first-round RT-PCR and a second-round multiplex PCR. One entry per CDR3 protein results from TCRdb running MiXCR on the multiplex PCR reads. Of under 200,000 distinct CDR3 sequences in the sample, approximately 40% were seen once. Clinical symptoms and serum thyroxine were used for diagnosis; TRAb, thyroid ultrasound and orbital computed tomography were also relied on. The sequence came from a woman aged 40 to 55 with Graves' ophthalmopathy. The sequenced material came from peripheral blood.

The CDR3: CASSLLTTPREGGELFF. The DNA of the CDR3 is TGTGCCAGCAGTTTATTGACCACCCCTCGAGAAGGCGGGGAGCTGTTTTTT. The rearrangement joins TRBV27 to TRBJ2-2; D is undetermined. Germline V gene sequence: CDR1 MNHEY, CDR2 SMNVEV (reference sequence). There are 17 residues in the CDR3. Trimming pared 1 base from V and 7 bases from J, leaving 19 bases between.